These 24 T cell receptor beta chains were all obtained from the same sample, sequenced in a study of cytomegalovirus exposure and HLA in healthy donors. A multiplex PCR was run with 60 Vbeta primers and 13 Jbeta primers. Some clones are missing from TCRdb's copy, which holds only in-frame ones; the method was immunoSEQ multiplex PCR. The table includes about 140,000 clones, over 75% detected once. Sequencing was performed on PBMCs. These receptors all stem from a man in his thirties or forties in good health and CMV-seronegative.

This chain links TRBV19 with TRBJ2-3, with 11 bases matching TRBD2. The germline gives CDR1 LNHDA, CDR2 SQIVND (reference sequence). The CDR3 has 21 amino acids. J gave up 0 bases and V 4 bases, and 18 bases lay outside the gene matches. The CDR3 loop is CASSTRLAGRYSTSSTDTQYF. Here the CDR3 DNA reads TGTGCCAGTAGTACGAGACTAGCGGGGAGATACTCAACATCTAGCACAGATACGCAGTATTTT. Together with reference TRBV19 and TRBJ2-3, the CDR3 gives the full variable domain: DGGITQSPKYLFRKEGQNVTLSCEQNLNHDAMYWYRQDPGQGLRLIYYSQIVNDFQKGDIAEGYSVSREKKESFPLTVTSAQKNPTAFYLCASSTRLAGRYSTSSTDTQYFGPGTRLTVL.

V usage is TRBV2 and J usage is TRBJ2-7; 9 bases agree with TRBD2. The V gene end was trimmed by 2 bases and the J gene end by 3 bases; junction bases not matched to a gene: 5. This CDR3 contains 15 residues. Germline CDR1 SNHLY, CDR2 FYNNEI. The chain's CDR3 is CASSERLADGYEQYF. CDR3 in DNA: TGTGCCAGCAGTGAACGACTAGCGGACGGCTACGAGCAGTACTTC.

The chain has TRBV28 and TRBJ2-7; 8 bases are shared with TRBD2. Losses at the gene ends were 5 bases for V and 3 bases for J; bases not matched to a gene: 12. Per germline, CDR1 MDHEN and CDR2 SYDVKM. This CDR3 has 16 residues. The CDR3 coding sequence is TGTGCCAGCAGTATAGGGGGTAGCGGGAAGTTCTACGAGCAGTACTTC. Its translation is CASSIGGSGKFYEQYF.

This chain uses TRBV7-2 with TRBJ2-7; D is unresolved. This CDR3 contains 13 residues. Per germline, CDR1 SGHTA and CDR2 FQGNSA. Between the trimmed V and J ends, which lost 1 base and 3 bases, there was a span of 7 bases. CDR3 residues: CASSLELNYEQYF. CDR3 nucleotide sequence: TGTGCCAGCAGCTTAGAACTAAACTACGAGCAGTACTTC.

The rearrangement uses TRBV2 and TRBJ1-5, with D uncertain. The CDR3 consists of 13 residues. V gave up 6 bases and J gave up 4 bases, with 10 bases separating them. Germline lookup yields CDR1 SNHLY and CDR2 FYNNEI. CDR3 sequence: CASSQETNQPQHF. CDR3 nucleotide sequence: TGTGCCAGCAGCCAGGAAACTAATCAGCCCCAGCATTTT.

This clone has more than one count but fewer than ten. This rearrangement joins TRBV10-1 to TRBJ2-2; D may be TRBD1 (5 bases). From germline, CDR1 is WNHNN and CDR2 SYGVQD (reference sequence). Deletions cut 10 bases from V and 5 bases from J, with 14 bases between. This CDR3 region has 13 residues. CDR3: CATQRQQTGELFF. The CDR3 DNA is TGCGCCACCCAGAGACAGCAGACCGGGGAGCTGTTTTTT.

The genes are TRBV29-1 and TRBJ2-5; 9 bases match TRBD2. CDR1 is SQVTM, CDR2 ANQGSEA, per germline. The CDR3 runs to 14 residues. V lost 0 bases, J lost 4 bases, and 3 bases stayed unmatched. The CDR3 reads CSVEDPRGGETQYF. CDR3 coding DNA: TGCAGCGTTGAAGACCCGCGGGGGGGAGAGACCCAGTACTTC.

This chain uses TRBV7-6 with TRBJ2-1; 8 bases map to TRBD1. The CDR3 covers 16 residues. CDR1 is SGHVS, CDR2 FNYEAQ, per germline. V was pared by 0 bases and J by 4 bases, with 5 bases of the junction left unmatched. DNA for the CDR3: TGTGCCAGCAGCTTAGCGCACAGGGGGGTGTACAATGAGCAGTTCTTC. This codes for CASSLAHRGVYNEQFF.

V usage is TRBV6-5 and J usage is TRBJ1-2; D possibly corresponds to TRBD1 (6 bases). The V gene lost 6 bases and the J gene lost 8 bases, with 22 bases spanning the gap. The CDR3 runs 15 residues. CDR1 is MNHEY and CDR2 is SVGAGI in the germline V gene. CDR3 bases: TGTGCCAGCAGGGACCCCGGGACACCCTCGGCGGGCTACACCTTC. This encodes CASRDPGTPSAGYTF.

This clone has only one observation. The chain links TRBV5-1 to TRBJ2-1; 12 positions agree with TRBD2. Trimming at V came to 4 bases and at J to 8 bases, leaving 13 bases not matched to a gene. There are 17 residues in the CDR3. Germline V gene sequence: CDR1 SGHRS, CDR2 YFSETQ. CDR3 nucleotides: TGCGCCAGCAGCCGCCCGACAGGGACTAGCGGGTACGATGAGCAGTTCTTC. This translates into CASSRPTGTSGYDEQFF.

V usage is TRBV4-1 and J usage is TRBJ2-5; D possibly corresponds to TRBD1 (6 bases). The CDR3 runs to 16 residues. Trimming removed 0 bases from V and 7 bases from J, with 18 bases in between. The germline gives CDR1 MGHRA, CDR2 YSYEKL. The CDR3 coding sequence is TGCGCCAGCAGCCAAGAAGCAAGCCAGGGGTTCGGGACCCAGTACTTC. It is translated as CASSQEASQGFGTQYF.

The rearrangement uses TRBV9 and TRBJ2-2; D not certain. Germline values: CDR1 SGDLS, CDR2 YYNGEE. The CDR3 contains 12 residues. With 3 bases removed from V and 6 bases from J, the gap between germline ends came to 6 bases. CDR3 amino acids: CASSAGAGELFF. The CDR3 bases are TGTGCCAGCAGCGCGGGTGCCGGGGAGCTGTTTTTT.

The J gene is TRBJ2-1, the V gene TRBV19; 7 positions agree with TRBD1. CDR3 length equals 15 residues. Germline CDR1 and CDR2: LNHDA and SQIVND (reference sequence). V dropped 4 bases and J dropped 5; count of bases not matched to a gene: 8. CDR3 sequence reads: CASSRSFGTDNEQFF. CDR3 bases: TGTGCCAGTAGTAGGTCGTTCGGGACAGACAATGAGCAGTTCTTC.

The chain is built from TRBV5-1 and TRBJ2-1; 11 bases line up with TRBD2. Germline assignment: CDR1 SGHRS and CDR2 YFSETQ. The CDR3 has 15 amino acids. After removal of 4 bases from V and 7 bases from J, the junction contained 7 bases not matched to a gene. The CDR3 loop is CASSVLAGVVNEQFF. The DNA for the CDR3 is TGCGCCAGCAGCGTACTAGCGGGAGTTGTAAATGAGCAGTTCTTC.

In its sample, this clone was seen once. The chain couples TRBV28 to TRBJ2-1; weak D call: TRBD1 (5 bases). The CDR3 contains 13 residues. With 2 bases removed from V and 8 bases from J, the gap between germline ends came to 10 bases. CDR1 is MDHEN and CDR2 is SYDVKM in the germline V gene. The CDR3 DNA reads TGTGCCAGCAGTTTAGGCTCGACAGATGAGCAGTTCTTC. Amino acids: CASSLGSTDEQFF. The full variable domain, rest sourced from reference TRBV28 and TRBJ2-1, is DVKVTQSSRYLVKRTGEKVFLECVQDMDHENMFWYRQDPGLGLRLIYFSYDVKMKEKGDIPEGYSVSREKKERFSLILESASTNQTSMYLCASSLGSTDEQFFGPGTRLTVL.

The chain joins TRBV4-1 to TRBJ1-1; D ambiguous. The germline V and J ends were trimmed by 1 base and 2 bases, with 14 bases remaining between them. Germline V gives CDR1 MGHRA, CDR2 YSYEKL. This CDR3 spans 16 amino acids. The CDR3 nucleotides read TGCGCCAGCAGCCAAGGGGCAGACCTCCCTAACACTGAAGCTTTCTTT. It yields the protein CASSQGADLPNTEAFF.

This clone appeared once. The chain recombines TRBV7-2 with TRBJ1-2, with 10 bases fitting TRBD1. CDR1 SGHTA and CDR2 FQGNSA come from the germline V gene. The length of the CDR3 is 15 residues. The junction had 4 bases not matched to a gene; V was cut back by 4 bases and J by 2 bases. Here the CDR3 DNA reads TGTGCCAGCAGCTCCCGGACAGGGGGGAACTATGGCTACACCTTC. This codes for CASSSRTGGNYGYTF.

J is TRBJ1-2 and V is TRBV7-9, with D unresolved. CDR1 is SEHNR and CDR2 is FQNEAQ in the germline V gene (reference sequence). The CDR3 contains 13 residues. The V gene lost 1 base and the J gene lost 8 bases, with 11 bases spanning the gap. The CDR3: CASSLGEMRGYTF. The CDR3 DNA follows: TGTGCCAGCAGCTTAGGGGAGATGAGGGGCTACACCTTC. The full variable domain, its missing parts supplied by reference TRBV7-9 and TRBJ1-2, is DTGVSQNPRHKITKRGQNVTFRCDPISEHNRLYWYRQTLGQGPEFLTYFQNEAQLEKSRLLSDRFSAERPKGSFSTLEIQRTEQGDSAMYLCASSLGEMRGYTFGSGTRLTVV.

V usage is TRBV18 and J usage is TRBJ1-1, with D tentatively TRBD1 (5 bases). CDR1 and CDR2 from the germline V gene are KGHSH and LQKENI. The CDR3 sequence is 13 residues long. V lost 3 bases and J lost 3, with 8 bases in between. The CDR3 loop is CASSPGGDTEAFF. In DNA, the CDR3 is TGTGCCAGCTCACCGGGGGGGGACACTGAAGCTTTCTTT.

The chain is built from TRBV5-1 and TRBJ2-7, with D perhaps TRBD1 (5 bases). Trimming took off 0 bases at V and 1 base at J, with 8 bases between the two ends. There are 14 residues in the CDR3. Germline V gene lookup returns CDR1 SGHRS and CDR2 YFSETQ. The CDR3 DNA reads TGCGCCAGCAGCTTGGACAGGCCTTCCTACGAGCAGTACTTC. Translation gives CASSLDRPSYEQYF.

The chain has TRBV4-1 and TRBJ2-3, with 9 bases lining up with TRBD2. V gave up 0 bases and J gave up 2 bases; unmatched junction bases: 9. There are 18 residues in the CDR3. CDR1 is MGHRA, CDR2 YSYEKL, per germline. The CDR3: CASSQEAGASGATDTQYF. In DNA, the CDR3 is TGCGCCAGCAGCCAAGAAGCGGGGGCTAGCGGGGCCACAGATACGCAGTATTTT.

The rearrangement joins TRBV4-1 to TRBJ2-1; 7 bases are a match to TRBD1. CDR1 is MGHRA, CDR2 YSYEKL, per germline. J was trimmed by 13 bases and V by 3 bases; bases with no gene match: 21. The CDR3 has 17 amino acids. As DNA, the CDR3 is TGCGCCAGCAGCCACGACAGGGACGGGACGGGATCGGCTCAACAGTTCTTC. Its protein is CASSHDRDGTGSAQQFF.

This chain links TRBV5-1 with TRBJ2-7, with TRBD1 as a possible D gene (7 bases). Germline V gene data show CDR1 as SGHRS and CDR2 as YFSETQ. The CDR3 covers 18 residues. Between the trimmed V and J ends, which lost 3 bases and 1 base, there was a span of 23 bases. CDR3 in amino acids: CASSSGTAGVWKSYEQYF. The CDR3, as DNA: TGCGCCAGCAGCTCCGGGACAGCGGGTGTGTGGAAATCCTACGAGCAGTACTTC. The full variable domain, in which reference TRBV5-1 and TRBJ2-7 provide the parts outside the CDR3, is KAGVTQTPRYLIKTRGQQVTLSCSPISGHRSVSWYQQTPGQGLQFLFEYFSETQRNKGNFPGRFSGRQFSNSRSEMNVSTLELGDSALYLCASSSGTAGVWKSYEQYFGPGTRLTVT.

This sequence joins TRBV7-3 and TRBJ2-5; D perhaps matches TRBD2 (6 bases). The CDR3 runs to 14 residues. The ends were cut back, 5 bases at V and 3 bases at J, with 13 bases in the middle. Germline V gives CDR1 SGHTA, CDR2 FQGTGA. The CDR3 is CASSGWTTEETQYF. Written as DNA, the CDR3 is TGTGCCAGCAGCGGATGGACTACAGAAGAGACCCAGTACTTC.